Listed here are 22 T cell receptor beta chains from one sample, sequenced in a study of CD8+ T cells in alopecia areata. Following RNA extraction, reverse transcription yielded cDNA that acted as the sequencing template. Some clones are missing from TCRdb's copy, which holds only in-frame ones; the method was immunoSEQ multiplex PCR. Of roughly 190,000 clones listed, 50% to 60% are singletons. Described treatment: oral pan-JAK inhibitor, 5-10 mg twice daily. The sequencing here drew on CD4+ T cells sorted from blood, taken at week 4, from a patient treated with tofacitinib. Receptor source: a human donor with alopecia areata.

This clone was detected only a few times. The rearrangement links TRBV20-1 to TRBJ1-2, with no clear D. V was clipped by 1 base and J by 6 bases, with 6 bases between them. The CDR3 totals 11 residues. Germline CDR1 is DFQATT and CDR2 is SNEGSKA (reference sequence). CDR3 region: CSARVWDGYTF. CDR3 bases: TGCAGTGCTAGAGTCTGGGATGGCTACACCTTC.

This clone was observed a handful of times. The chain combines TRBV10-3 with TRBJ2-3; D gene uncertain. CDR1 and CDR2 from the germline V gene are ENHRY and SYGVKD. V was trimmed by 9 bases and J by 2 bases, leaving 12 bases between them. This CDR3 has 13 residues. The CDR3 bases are TGTGCCATACAGAAAACCTACACAGATACGCAGTATTTT. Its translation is CAIQKTYTDTQYF.

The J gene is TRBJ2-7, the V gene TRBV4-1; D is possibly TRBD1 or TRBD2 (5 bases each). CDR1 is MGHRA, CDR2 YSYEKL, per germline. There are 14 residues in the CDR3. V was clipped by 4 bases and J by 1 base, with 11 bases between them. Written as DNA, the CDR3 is TGCGCCAGCAGCCCGACGGGGCTATCCTACGAGCAGTACTTC. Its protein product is CASSPTGLSYEQYF.

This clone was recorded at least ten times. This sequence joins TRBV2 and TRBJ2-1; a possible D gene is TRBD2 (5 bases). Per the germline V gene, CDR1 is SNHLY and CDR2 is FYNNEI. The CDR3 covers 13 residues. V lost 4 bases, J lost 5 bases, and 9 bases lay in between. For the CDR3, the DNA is TGTGCCAGCAGTGTCGGGGTTCACAATGAGCAGTTCTTC. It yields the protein CASSVGVHNEQFF.

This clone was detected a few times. CDR3 sequence (DNA): TGTGCCAGCAGTTTGATCAACACTGAAGCTTTCTTT. Translated: CASSLINTEAFF. The chain employs TRBV28 and TRBJ1-1; D unclear. Trimming removed 3 bases at V and 2 bases at J, with 4 bases between. CDR3 length equals 12 residues. Germline lookup yields CDR1 MDHEN and CDR2 SYDVKM.

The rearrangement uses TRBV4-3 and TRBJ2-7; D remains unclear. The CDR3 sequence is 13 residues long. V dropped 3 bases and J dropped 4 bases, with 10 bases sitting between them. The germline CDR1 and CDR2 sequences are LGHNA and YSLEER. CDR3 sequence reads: CASSQAPRYEQYF. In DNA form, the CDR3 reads TGCGCCAGCAGCCAGGCTCCCAGATACGAGCAGTACTTC.

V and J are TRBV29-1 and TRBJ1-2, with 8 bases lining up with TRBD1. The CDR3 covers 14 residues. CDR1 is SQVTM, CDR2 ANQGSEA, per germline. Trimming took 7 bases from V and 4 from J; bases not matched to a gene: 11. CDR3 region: CSDVSGGAIYGYTF. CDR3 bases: TGCAGCGATGTATCAGGGGGCGCCATCTATGGCTACACCTTC. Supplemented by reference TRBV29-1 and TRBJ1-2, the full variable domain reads SAVISQKPSRDICQRGTSLTIQCQVDSQVTMMFWYRQQPGQSLTLIATANQGSEATYESGFVIDKFPISRPNLTFSTLTVSNMSPEDSSIYLCSDVSGGAIYGYTFGSGTRLTVV.

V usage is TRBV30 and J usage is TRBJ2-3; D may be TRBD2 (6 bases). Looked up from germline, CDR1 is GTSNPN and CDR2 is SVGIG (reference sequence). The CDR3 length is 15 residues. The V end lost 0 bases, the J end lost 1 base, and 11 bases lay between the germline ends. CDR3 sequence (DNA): TGTGCCTGGAGTGTGGGAGGTGGTGGCACAGATACGCAGTATTTT. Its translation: CAWSVGGGGTDTQYF.

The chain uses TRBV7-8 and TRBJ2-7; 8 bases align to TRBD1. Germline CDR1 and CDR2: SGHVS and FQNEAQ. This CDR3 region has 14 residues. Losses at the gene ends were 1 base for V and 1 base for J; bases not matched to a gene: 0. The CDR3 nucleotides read TGTGCCAGCAGCTTAGACAGGGGGTCCTACGAGCAGTACTTC. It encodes CASSLDRGSYEQYF.

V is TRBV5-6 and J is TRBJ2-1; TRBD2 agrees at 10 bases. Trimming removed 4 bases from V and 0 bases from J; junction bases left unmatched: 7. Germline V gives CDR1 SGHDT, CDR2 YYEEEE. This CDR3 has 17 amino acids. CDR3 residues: CASSGDTSGVSYNEQFF. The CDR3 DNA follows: TGTGCCAGCAGCGGTGATACTAGCGGGGTCTCCTACAATGAGCAGTTCTTC.

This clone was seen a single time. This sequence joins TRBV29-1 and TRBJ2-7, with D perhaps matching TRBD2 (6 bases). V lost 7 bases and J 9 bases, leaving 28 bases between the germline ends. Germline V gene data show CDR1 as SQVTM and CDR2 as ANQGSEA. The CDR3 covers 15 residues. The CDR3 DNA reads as TGCAGCGCCGGGCCGGGGGATTCCCGCCTCGGGGGGCAGTACTTC. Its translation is CSAGPGDSRLGGQYF.

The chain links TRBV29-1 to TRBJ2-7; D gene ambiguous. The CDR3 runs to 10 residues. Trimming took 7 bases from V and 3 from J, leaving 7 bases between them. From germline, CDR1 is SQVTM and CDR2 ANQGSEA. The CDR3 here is CSAQHYEQYF. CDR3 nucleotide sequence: TGCAGCGCACAGCACTACGAGCAGTACTTC.

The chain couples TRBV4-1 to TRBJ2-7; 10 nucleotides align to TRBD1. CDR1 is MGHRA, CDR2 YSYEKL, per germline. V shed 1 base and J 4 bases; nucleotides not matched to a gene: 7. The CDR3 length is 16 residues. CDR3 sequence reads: CASSQGRGTGVYEQYF. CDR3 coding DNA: TGCGCCAGCAGCCAAGGAAGAGGGACAGGGGTGTACGAGCAGTACTTC.

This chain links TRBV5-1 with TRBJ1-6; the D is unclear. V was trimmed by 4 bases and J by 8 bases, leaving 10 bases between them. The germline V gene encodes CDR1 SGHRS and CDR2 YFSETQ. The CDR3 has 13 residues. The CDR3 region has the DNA TGCGCCAGCAGCCGGAACCGGGATTCACCCCTCCACTTT. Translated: CASSRNRDSPLHF. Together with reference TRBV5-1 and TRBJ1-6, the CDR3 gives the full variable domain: KAGVTQTPRYLIKTRGQQVTLSCSPISGHRSVSWYQQTPGQGLQFLFEYFSETQRNKGNFPGRFSGRQFSNSRSEMNVSTLELGDSALYLCASSRNRDSPLHFGNGTRLTVT.

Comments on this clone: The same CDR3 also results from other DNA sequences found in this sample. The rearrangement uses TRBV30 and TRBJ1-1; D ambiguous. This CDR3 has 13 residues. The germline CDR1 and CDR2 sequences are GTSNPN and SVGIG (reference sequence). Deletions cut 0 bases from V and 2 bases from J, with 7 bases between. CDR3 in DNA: TGTGCCTGGAGTGTCAAGGTTAACACTGAAGCTTTCTTT. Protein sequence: CAWSVKVNTEAFF.

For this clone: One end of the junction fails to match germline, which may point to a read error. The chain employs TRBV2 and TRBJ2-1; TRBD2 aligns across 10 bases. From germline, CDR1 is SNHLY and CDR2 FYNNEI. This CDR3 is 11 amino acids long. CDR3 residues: CASSPRTSGVF. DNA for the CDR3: TGTGCCAGCAGTCCCAGGACTAGCGGAGTCTTC.

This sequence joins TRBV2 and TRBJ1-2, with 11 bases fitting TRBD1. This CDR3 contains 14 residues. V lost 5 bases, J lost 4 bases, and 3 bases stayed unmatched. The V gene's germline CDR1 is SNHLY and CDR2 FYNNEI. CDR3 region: CASSRTGGVYGYTF. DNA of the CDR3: TGTGCCAGCAGTCGGACAGGGGGCGTCTATGGCTACACCTTC.

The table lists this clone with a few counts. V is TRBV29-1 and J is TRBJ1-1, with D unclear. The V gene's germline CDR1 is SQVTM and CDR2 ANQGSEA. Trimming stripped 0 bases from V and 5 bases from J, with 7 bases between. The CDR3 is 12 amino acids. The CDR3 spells CSVEDTQTEAFF. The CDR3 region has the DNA TGCAGCGTTGAAGATACCCAGACTGAAGCTTTCTTT.

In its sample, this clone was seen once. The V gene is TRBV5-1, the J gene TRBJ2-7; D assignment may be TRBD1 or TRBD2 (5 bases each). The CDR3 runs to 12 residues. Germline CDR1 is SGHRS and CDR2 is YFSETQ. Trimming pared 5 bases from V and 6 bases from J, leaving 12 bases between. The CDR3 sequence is CASRGETLEQYF. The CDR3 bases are TGCGCCAGCAGGGGGGAGACTCTCGAGCAGTACTTC.

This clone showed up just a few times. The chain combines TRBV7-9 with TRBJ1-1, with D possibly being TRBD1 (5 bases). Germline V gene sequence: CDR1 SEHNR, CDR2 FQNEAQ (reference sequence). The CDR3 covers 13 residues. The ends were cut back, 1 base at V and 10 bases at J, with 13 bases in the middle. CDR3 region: CASSLGGEAGAFF. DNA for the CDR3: TGTGCCAGCAGCTTAGGGGGGGAGGCTGGAGCTTTCTTT.

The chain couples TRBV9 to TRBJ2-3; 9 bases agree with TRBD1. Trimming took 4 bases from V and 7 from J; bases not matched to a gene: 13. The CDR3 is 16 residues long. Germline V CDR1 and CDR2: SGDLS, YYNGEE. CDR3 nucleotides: TGTGCCAGCAGCCTAAGTCCGGGACAGGGATCGAATACGCAGTATTTT. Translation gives CASSLSPGQGSNTQYF.

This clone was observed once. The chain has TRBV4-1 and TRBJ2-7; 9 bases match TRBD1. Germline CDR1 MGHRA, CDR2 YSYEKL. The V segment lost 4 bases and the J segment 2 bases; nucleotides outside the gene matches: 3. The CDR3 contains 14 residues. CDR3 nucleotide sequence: TGCGCCAGCAGCCTCCGGGACAGGGCCTACGAGCAGTACTTC. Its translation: CASSLRDRAYEQYF.